A selection of T cell receptor beta chains follows, all from one sample in a study of blood T cells in healthy people across ages. A single record per CDR3 protein comes from TCRdb applying MiXCR to the 5' RACE reads. This table holds roughly 1,000,000 distinct CDR3 sequences, 25% found once. The same sample was also studied in work on T cells of mothers and their children.

Input material: blood. The receptors stem from a girl aged 2-15 years in good health. The CDR3 runs from the conserved cysteine through the conserved F or W. The order of the fields is V gene, CDR3 protein.

>TRBV2
CASGRTVPGQKYGYTF
>TRBV7-9
CASSFSWTGVADTQCF
>TRBV5-8
CASSLVSVLAKNIQYF
>TRBV27
CASSFSKQNYGYTF
>TRBV5-5
CASARTRGDNEQFF
>TRBV7-2
CASTQRSRVVEAFF
>TRBV12-3/TRBV12-4
CASSLVRSGANVLTF
>TRBV4-1
CASNQPDVVGREQPQHF
>TRBV7-8
CASGTGLETHEQYF
>TRBV20-1
CSARALNEKLFF